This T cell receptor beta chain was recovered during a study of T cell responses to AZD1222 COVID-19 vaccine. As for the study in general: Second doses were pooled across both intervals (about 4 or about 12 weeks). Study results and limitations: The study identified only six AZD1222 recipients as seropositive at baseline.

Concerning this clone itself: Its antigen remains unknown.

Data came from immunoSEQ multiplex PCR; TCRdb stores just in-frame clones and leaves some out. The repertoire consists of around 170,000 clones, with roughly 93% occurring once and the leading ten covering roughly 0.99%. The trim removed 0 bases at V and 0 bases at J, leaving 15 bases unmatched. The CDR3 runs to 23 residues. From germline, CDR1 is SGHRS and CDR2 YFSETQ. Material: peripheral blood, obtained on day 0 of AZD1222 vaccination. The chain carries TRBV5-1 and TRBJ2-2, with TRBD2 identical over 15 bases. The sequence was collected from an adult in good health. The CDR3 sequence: CASSLAGTSGRPHPFANTGELFF. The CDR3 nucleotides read TGCGCCAGCAGCTTGGCCGGGACTAGCGGGAGGCCTCACCCTTTCGCGAACACCGGGGAGCTGTTTTTT.